This TCR beta chain was captured in a study of blood T cells in healthy people across ages. As concerns this clonotype: Its matching antigen is unknown.

Using a J-beta primer mix together with a sample-barcoded 5' primer, a second PCR was run for about 6 to 12 cycles. Each single sample gave us at least 3 million CDR3-containing paired-end reads. TCRdb analysed the 5' RACE reads with MiXCR anew, one entry per CDR3 protein. The top ten hold around 3.6% of the sample, which has about 800,000 distinct CDR3 sequences, about 25% seen once. Study results and limitations: It was not possible, with unsorted PBMCs, to conclusively compare naive and antigen-experienced cells.

Isolation recovered at least 6.5 million PBMCs from every sample. V was cut by 7 bases and J by 9 bases, with 16 bases left in between. The CDR3 is made up of 14 amino acids. Germline lookup yields CDR1 MNHEY and CDR2 SVGAGI. The same specimen was also included in a second study, on T cells of mothers and their children.

The source material was blood. The sequence derives from a boy younger than 18 in good health. V and J are TRBV6-5 and TRBJ1-6; perhaps TRBD1 as D (6 bases). The CDR3 here is CASTVTGSGSPLHF. In DNA form, the CDR3 reads TGTGCCAGCACCGTGACAGGTTCGGGTTCACCCCTCCACTTT.